Presented here are 17 T cell receptor beta chains from one specimen sequenced in a study of cytomegalovirus exposure and HLA in healthy donors. In the PCR, 60 Vbeta and 13 Jbeta primers were used. Assay used: immunoSEQ multiplex PCR; TCRdb lists only in-frame clones, some missing. Of fewer than 120,000 clones in the sample, 70% to 90% were seen once. Sequences were obtained from PBMCs. Receptors originate from a man between 35 and 55 years old in good health and CMV-seronegative.

The rearrangement uses TRBV18 and TRBJ1-2; D might be TRBD1 (5 bases). This CDR3 has 13 residues. Germline V CDR1 and CDR2: KGHSH, LQKENI. Trimming took off 6 bases at V and 3 bases at J, with 11 bases between the two ends. The CDR3 coding sequence is TGTGCCAGCTCCACCAGGGAGGACTATGGCTACACCTTC. Protein product: CASSTREDYGYTF.

The V and J genes are TRBV7-8 and TRBJ1-6; D may be TRBD1 (5 bases). Trimming removed 1 base from V and 5 bases from J, with 9 bases in between. The CDR3 is made up of 15 amino acids. Germline V gives CDR1 SGHVS, CDR2 FQNEAQ. CDR3 nucleotide sequence: TGTGCCAGCAGCTTAGTAAAGGGGAATAATTCACCCCTCCACTTT. The encoded protein is CASSLVKGNNSPLHF.

The J gene is TRBJ1-1, the V gene TRBV5-4; D uncertain. CDR3 length: 14 residues. CDR1 SGHNT and CDR2 YYREEE come from the germline V gene (reference sequence). Trimming pared 2 bases from V and 2 bases from J, leaving 10 bases between. The DNA of the CDR3 is TGTGCCAGCAGCTTCGGGGTTGGAAACACTGAAGCTTTCTTT. Translation gives CASSFGVGNTEAFF.

The chain has TRBV5-4 and TRBJ2-7; D uncertain. The CDR3 spans 13 residues. Trimming took off 0 bases at V and 5 bases at J, with 9 bases between the two ends. Germline loops: CDR1 SGHNT, CDR2 YYREEE (reference sequence). The CDR3 DNA sequence: TGTGCCAGCAGCTTGGATGGAGCCCACGAGCAGTACTTC. Translating gives CASSLDGAHEQYF.

V is TRBV4-3 and J is TRBJ1-5; TRBD1 matches 7 bases. The CDR3 runs 15 residues. Trimming removed 4 bases from V and 6 bases from J; junction bases left unmatched: 9. Germline values: CDR1 LGHNA, CDR2 YSLEER. This chain's CDR3 is CASSRTQGNIQPQHF. The DNA for the CDR3 is TGCGCCAGCAGCCGAACACAGGGGAATATTCAGCCCCAGCATTTT.

This clone occurred once. V usage is TRBV10-3 and J usage is TRBJ2-5, with 8 bases identical to TRBD1. Per the germline V gene, CDR1 is ENHRY and CDR2 is SYGVKD. V shed 0 bases and J 5 bases; nucleotides not matched to a gene: 8. CDR3 length: 16 residues. As DNA, the CDR3 is TGTGCCATCAGTGAGTCGAGGGCAGGGGGCATGGAGACCCAGTACTTC. Its translation: CAISESRAGGMETQYF.

The chain joins TRBV6-1 to TRBJ2-5; tentative D call: TRBD1 (6 bases). The V and J ends lost 4 bases and 13 bases respectively, with 22 bases between them. CDR1 and CDR2 from the germline V gene are MNHNS and SASEGT. CDR3 length: 14 residues. The CDR3 sequence: CASSGVRGGPPWYF. The DNA for the CDR3 is TGTGCCAGCAGTGGAGTCAGGGGCGGTCCACCATGGTACTTC.

This clone was counted a few times. This chain joins TRBV28 and TRBJ2-2; possibly TRBD1 for D (6 bases). This CDR3 spans 14 amino acids. V dropped 2 bases and J dropped 4 bases, with 8 bases sitting between them. Germline CDR1 reads MDHEN; CDR2 reads SYDVKM. CDR3 protein: CASSLRGSTGELFF. As DNA, the CDR3 is TGTGCCAGCAGTTTAAGGGGGTCCACCGGGGAGCTGTTTTTT.

This clone occurred a few times. This rearrangement joins TRBV2 to TRBJ2-5; 8 nucleotides align to TRBD2. Trimming cost V 3 bases and J 4 bases; bases outside gene matches: 4. Germline V gene data show CDR1 as SNHLY and CDR2 as FYNNEI. This CDR3 region has 14 residues. CDR3 in amino acids: CASSDGGGRETQYF. In DNA, the CDR3 is TGTGCCAGCAGTGACGGCGGGGGGCGAGAGACCCAGTACTTC.

The chain joins TRBV30 to TRBJ1-6; D uncertain. From germline, CDR1 is GTSNPN and CDR2 SVGIG (reference sequence). The ends were cut back, 2 bases at V and 7 bases at J, with 12 bases in the middle. This CDR3 has 14 residues. CDR3 nucleotide sequence: TGTGCCTGGAGTATGGGCCAGATAAATTCACCCCTCCACTTT. Translated: CAWSMGQINSPLHF. The full variable domain, in which reference TRBV30 and TRBJ1-6 provide the parts outside the CDR3, is SQTIHQWPATLVQPVGSPLSLECTVEGTSNPNLYWYRQAAGRGLQLLFYSVGIGQISSEVPQNLSASRPQDRQFILSSKKLLLSDSGFYLCAWSMGQINSPLHFGNGTRLTVT.

The rearrangement joins TRBV7-6 to TRBJ1-6; D call uncertain. CDR1 and CDR2 (germline): SGHVS, FNYEAQ. Trimming cost V 1 base and J 7 bases, with 11 bases left between them. CDR3 length: 15 amino acids. In DNA form, the CDR3 reads TGTGCCAGCAGCTTAGAGTCGCACTTAAATTCACCCCTCCACTTT. It is translated as CASSLESHLNSPLHF.

This clone was seen more than once but under ten times. This chain uses TRBV2 with TRBJ2-1, with 8 bases identical to TRBD2. This CDR3 is built from 15 residues. V dropped 4 bases and J dropped 9; count of bases not matched to a gene: 11. CDR1 and CDR2 from the germline V gene are SNHLY and FYNNEI. CDR3 DNA: TGTGCCAGCAGTGGAGTCCGGGGGGGCCTGGGTGAGCAGTTCTTC. Translating it yields CASSGVRGGLGEQFF.

The V gene is TRBV5-1, the J gene TRBJ1-6, with a possible D match to TRBD1 (6 bases). CDR1 is SGHRS and CDR2 is YFSETQ in the germline V gene. Trimming removed 4 bases from V and 2 bases from J, with 16 bases in between. The CDR3 totals 17 residues. CDR3 sequence reads: CASSPGGQGPYNSPLHF. CDR3 sequence (DNA): TGCGCCAGCAGCCCGGGGGGGCAGGGCCCCTATAATTCACCCCTCCACTTT.

V is TRBV19 and J is TRBJ2-3; D not resolved. V lost 5 bases to trimming and J lost 6 bases, with 3 bases between them. This CDR3 has 10 residues. Germline V gene data show CDR1 as LNHDA and CDR2 as SQIVND (reference sequence). CDR3 loop: CASSGDTQYF. Written as DNA, the CDR3 is TGTGCCAGTAGTGGCGATACGCAGTATTTT.

As DNA, the CDR3 is TGCGCCAGCAGTCACTCCCCGGGACAGGGATATGGCTACACCTTC. Protein: CASSHSPGQGYGYTF. The rearrangement joins TRBV23-1 to TRBJ1-2, with TRBD1 identical over 9 bases. TRBV23-1 falls under the ORF class, with uncertain function. V shed 3 bases and J 5 bases; nucleotides not matched to a gene: 7. The CDR3 loop spans 15 amino acids.

In this sample, this clone turned up a few times. The chain has TRBV5-1 and TRBJ2-3, with TRBD2 as a possible D gene (6 bases). Germline V CDR1 and CDR2: SGHRS, YFSETQ. Trimming pared 0 bases from V and 3 bases from J, leaving 8 bases between. The CDR3 has 14 residues. This chain's CDR3 is CASSLAGSTDTQYF. CDR3 coding DNA: TGCGCCAGCAGCTTGGCCGGGAGTACAGATACGCAGTATTTT.

The chain carries TRBV28 and TRBJ2-5, with 10 bases matching TRBD1. The germline V gene encodes CDR1 MDHEN and CDR2 SYDVKM. CDR3 length equals 15 residues. The V segment lost 5 bases and the J segment 1 base; nucleotides outside the gene matches: 4. CDR3 residues: CASSGTGALQETQYF. The CDR3 region has the DNA TGTGCCAGCAGTGGGACAGGGGCTCTCCAAGAGACCCAGTACTTC.